This T cell receptor (beta chain) was found in a study of regulatory T cells in long-lasting Graves disease. Many counts were recorded for this clonotype. Arm-PCR of CDR3 regions and iRepertoire HTBI primers were used to build TCR beta libraries. TCRdb reanalysed the multiplex PCR reads using MiXCR and keeps one entry per CDR3 protein. In the table there are some 500,000 distinct CDR3 sequences, roughly 13% of which are singletons. Documented time point: newly diagnosed GD, antithyroid drugs for less than 3 months. Following extraction of RNA from PBMCs, that RNA was used to make the TCR library. The CDR3 totals 13 residues. The J segment lost 7 bases and the V segment lost 7 bases, leaving 7 bases of the junction unmatched. Another study also made use of these data, one on T cells in Graves' hyperthyroidism and ophthalmopathy.

J is TRBJ2-4 and V is TRBV12-3 or TRBV12-4, with TRBD2 matching 7 bases. The clonotype was recovered from a man aged 25 to 40 with Graves disease. Sequences were derived from peripheral blood mononuclear cells (PBMCs), sampled at new diagnosis, from a patient treated with antithyroid drugs. DNA for the CDR3: TGTGCCAGCAAGCATTCCGGGGGGAACATTCAGTACTTC. This encodes CASKHSGGNIQYF.